This T cell receptor beta chain comes out of a study of blood T cell repertoires in COVID-19 (dated by TCRdb to 2018 to 2020). About the study as a whole: Samples from collaborators originated in the United States, Italy and Spain and spanned both the acute and convalescent phases of COVID-19. Deeply sampled blood TCRbeta repertoires from subjects exposed to, actively infected with, or recovered from COVID-19 were included in the dataset. A freely available public database, intended as a resource for researchers studying the immune response to SARS-CoV-2, is where the repertoires were released. Where HLA class I and class II types were available, the types were taken from metadata supplied by the sample provider, not from assay-based typing. The samples were drawn from two sources: the first 160 participants of the ongoing ImmuneRACE study, and fewer than 1,500 subjects contributed by 6 global collaborators. The prospective study material was composed of cDNA or gDNA derived from T cells, B-cell-depleted T cells, or PBMCs. The sample metadata nearly always contained a de-identified subject ID, COVID-19 status, age in years and sex.

About this clone itself: There is no known antigen for this receptor. Nothing much larger sits one base from this clone, and base qualities are not available.

The cysteine opens and the phenylalanine closes a CDR3 of 15 amino acids. Of the read, only the CDR3 DNA is kept; its 45 bases are in frame from base 1. For CDR1 and CDR2, the germline V gene lists SGHTA and FQGNSA. Deletion took 3 bases off V and 5 bases off J, with a span of 14 bases between the germline ends. In the prospective study, participants were about 18 to 95 years old, resided in about two dozen geographic areas of the United States, and were enrolled through a virtual design. To assign participants to cohorts, the prospective study relied on clinical history that participants themselves reported in a screening survey and a study questionnaire. Each participant in the prospective study had whole blood, serum and a nasopharyngeal or oropharyngeal swab collected by mobile phlebotomists. Over a roughly 2-month period, participants in the prospective study had the option of providing additional blood draws and questionnaires. Before DNA extraction, blood samples from the prospective study were shipped at room temperature or frozen.

The immunoSEQ Assay, a bias-controlled multiplex PCR, was used to amplify TCRbeta CDR3 regions from genomic DNA. In the source study's methods: The number of nucleated cells in each sample was estimated from the amplification of reference gene primers within the assay. To quantify the absolute abundance of each unique TCRbeta CDR3 rearrangement, sequence reads were collapsed and filtered. Productive Simpson clonality was computed per sample as the square root of Simpson's diversity index over productive rearrangements. Here the immuneACCESS table is served through TCRdb, limited to in-frame sequences with V and J called. Missing clones are a known gap in these copies; in checked studies unresolved V genes cover under half, and the rest lacks a known reason. The DNA was the basis for D and trimming; V, J and clone size are from that table. This sample is represented by 210,000 or so clones; 70% to 90% of them were singletons. The ten largest clones take up 4.3% of the sample.

Beyond this particular receptor, the publication reports: Clinical and demographic metadata were provided uncurated, with the amount varying by source and participant.

Sequencing used PBMCs or T cells enriched from blood (not recorded which). This clonotype was sampled from a man younger than 40 with acute COVID-19. This chain joins TRBV7-2 to TRBJ1-5, and TRBD1 may be the D gene, going by 6 matching bases. The CDR3 has the sequence CASSFTGTTDQPQHF. The DNA reads as follows: TGTGCCAGCAGCTTCACCGGGACAACTGATCAGCCCCAGCATTTT.